The clone carrying this TCR beta chain was counted a few times. The study drew participants aged about 18 to 95 years from 24 US areas. For recovered donors of Cohort 3, there were two negative PCRs, clearance, or symptom resolution. Here immunoSEQ multiplex PCR was the method, and the copy in TCRdb shows in-frame clones only, minus some. In the table there are 300,000 to 350,000 clones, roughly 88% of which are singletons. This sample is part of a study of blood T cell repertoires in COVID-19. On the study more broadly: T cells, B-cell-depleted T cells, or PBMCs supplied cDNA or gDNA.

The receptor was derived from a man aged 25 to 40 who had recovered from COVID-19. Specimen: PBMCs or T cells enriched from blood (not recorded which).

This CDR3 reads CASSQDVRQGRQPQHF. CDR3 nucleotide sequence: TGCGCCAGCAGCCAAGATGTAAGGCAGGGAAGGCAGCCCCAGCATTTT. The V and J genes are TRBV4-1 and TRBJ1-5; TRBD1 is a possible D gene (5 bases). Germline values: CDR1 MGHRA, CDR2 YSYEKL. This CDR3 is built from 16 residues. V lost 0 bases and J 7 bases, leaving 16 bases between the germline ends.